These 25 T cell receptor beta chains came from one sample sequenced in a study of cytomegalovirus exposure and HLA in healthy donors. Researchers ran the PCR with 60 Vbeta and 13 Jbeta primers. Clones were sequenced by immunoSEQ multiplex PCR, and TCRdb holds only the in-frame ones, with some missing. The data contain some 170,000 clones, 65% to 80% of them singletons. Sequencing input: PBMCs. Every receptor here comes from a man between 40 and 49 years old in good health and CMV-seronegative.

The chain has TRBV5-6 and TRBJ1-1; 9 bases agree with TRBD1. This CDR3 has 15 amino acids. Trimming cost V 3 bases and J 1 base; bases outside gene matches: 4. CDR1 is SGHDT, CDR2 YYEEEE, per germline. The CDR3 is CASSWGQGGNTEAFF. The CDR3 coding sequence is TGTGCCAGCAGCTGGGGACAGGGAGGGAACACTGAAGCTTTCTTT.

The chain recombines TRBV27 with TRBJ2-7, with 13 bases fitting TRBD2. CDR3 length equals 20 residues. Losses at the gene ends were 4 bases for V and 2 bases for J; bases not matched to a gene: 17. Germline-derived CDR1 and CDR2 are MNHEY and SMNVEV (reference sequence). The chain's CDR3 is CASSSGPRRGLAGLTYEQYF. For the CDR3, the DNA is TGTGCCAGCAGTTCCGGGCCGAGAAGGGGACTAGCGGGATTGACCTACGAGCAGTACTTC.

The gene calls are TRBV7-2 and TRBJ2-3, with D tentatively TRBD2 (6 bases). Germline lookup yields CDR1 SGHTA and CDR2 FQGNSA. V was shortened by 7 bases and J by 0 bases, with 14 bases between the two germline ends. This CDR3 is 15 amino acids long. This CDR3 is CASTLLALSTDTQYF. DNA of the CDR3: TGTGCCAGCACCCTTCTAGCGCTTAGCACAGATACGCAGTATTTT.

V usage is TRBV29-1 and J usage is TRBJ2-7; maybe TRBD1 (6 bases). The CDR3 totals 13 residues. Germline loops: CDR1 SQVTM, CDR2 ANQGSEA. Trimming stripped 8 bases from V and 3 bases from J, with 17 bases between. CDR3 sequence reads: CSCLGGPLYEQYF. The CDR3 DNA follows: TGCAGCTGTTTAGGGGGTCCCCTCTACGAGCAGTACTTC.

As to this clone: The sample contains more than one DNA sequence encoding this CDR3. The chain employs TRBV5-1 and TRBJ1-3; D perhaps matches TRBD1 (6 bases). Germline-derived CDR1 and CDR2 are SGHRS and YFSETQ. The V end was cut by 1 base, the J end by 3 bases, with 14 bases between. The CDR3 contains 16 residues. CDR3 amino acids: CASSLTGTNSGNTIYF. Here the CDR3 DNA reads TGCGCCAGCAGCTTGACCGGGACAAACAGTGGAAACACCATATATTTT.

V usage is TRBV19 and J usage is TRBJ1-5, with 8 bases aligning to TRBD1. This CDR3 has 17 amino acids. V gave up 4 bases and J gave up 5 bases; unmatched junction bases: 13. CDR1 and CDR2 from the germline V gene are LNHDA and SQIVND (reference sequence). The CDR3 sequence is CASSTTGDAATHQPQHF. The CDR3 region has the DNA TGTGCCAGTAGTACGACAGGGGACGCAGCGACCCATCAGCCCCAGCATTTT.

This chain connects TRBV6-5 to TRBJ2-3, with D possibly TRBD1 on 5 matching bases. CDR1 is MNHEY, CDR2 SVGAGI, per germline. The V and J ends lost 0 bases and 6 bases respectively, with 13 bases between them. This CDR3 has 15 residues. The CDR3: CASSYSRQGGDTQYF. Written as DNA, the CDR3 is TGTGCCAGCAGTTACTCGAGGCAGGGTGGGGATACGCAGTATTTT.

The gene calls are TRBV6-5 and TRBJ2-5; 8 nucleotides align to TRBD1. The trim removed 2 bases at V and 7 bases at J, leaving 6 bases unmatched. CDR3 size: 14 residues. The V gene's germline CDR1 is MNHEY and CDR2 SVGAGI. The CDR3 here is CASSYDRGEGTQYF. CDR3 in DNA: TGTGCCAGCAGTTACGACAGGGGTGAGGGGACCCAGTACTTC.

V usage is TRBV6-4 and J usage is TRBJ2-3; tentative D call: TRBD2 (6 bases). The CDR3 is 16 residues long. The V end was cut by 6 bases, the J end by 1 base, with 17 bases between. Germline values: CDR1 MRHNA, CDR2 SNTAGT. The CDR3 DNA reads TGTGCCAGCAGGCCGGGGAATAGCGGTTGCACAGATACGCAGTATTTT. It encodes CASRPGNSGCTDTQYF.

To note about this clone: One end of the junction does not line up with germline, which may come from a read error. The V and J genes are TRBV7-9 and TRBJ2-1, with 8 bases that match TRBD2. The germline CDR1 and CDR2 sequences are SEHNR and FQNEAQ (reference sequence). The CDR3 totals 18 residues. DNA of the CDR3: TGTTCCAGCAGCTTAGCGTCGGTGATAGCGGGACGTCACAATGAGCAGTTCTTC. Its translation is CSSSLASVIAGRHNEQFF.

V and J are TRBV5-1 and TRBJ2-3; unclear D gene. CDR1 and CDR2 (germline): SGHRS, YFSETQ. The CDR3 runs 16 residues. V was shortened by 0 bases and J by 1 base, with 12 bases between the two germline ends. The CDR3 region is CASSLGSGRGTDTQYF. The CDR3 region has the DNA TGCGCCAGCAGCTTGGGGTCTGGCCGGGGCACAGATACGCAGTATTTT.

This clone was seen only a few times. As DNA, the CDR3 is TGCGCCAGCAGCTTGGGGGTAGGGGGTGGCTACAATGAGCAGTTCTTC. Its translation is CASSLGVGGGYNEQFF. This rearrangement joins TRBV5-1 to TRBJ2-1; D possibly corresponds to TRBD1 (6 bases). This CDR3 is built from 16 residues. CDR1 SGHRS and CDR2 YFSETQ come from the germline V gene. The ends were cut back, 0 bases at V and 3 bases at J, with 13 bases in the middle.

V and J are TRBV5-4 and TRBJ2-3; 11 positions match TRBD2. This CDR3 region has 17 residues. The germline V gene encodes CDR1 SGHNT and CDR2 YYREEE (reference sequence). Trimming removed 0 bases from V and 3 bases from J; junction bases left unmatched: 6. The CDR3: CASSLGGSSGRTDTQYF. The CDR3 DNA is TGTGCCAGCAGCTTGGGAGGGTCTAGCGGGAGGACAGATACGCAGTATTTT. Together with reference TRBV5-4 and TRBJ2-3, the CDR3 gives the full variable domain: ETGVTQSPTHLIKTRGQQVTLRCSSQSGHNTVSWYQQALGQGPQFIFQYYREEENGRGNFPPRFSGLQFPNYSSELNVNALELDDSALYLCASSLGGSSGRTDTQYFGPGTRLTVL.

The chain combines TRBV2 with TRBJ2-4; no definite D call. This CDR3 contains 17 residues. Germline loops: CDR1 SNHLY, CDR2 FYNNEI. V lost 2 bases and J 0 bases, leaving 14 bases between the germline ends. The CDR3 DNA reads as TGTGCCAGCAGTGAACTTTCCCAAGATAGAGCCAAAAACATTCAGTACTTC. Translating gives CASSELSQDRAKNIQYF.

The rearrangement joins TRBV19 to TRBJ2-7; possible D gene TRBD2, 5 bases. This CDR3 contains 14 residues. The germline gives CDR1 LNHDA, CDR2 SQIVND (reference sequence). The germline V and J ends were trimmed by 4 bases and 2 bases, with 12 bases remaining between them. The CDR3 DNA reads TGTGCCAGTAGTAAAGGAGGTTTAGCCTACGAGCAGTACTTC. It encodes CASSKGGLAYEQYF. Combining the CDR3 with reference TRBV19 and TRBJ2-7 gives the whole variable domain DGGITQSPKYLFRKEGQNVTLSCEQNLNHDAMYWYRQDPGQGLRLIYYSQIVNDFQKGDIAEGYSVSREKKESFPLTVTSAQKNPTAFYLCASSKGGLAYEQYFGPGTRLTVT.

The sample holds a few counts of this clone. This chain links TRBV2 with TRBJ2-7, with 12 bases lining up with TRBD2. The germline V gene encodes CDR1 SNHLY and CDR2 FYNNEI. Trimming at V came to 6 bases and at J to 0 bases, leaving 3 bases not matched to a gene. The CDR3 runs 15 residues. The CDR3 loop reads CASSPTSGSSYEQYF. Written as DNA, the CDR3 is TGTGCCAGCAGCCCGACTAGCGGGAGCTCCTACGAGCAGTACTTC.

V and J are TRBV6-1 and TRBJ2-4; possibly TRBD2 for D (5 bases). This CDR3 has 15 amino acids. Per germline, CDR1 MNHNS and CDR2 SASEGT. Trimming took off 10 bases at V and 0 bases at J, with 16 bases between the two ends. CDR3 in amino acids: CAILRLALAKNIQYF. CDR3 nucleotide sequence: TGTGCCATCCTGAGGCTAGCCCTAGCCAAAAACATTCAGTACTTC.

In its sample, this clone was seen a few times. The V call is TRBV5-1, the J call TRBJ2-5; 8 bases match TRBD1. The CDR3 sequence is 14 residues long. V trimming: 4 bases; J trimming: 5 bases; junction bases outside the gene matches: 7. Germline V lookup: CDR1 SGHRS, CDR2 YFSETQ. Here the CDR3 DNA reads TGCGCCAGCAGCCCCGGACAGGGCAGGGAGACCCAGTACTTC. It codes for CASSPGQGRETQYF.

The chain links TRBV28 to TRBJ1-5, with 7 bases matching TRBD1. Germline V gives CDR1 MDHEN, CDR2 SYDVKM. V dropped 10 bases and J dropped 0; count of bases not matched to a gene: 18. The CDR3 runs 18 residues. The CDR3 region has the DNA TGTGCCAACGCCATCTTGATCAGGGGGGCCGATAGCAATCAGCCCCAGCATTTT. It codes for CANAILIRGADSNQPQHF.

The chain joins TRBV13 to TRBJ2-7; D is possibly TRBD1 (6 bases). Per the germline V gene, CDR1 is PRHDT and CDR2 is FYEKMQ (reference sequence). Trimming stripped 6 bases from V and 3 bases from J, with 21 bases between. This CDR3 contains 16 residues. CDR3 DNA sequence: TGTGCCAGCAGGCGACAGGCCCCCCGCGAAATCTACGAGCAGTACTTC. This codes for CASRRQAPREIYEQYF.

CDR3 amino acids: CASSPLGAVPGNTIYF. The CDR3 DNA follows: TGTGCCAGCAGCCCTCTGGGGGCAGTACCTGGAAACACCATATATTTT. The chain carries TRBV28 and TRBJ1-3; D may be TRBD1 (6 bases). This CDR3 is 16 amino acids long. V shed 6 bases and J shed 2 bases, with 17 bases lying between them. From germline, CDR1 is MDHEN and CDR2 SYDVKM.

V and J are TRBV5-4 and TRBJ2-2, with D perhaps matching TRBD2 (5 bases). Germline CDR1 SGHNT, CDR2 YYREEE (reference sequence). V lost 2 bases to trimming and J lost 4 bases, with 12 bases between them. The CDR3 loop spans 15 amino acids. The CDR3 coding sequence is TGTGCCAGCAGCTTAGGGAGCGTGCCCACCGGGGAGCTGTTTTTT. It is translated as CASSLGSVPTGELFF.

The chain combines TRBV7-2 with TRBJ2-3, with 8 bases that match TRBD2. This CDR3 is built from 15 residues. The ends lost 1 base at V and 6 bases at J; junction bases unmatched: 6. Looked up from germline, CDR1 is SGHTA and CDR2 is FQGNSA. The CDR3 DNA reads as TGTGCCAGCAGCTTAGTTATCGGGAGGGCGGATACGCAGTATTTT. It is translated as CASSLVIGRADTQYF.

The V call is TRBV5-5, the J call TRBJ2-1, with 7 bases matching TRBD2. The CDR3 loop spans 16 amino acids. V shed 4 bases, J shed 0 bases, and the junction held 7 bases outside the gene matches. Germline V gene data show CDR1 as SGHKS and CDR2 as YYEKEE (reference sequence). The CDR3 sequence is CASSGGLQSSYNEQFF. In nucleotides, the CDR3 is TGTGCCAGCAGCGGGGGACTACAGAGCTCCTACAATGAGCAGTTCTTC.

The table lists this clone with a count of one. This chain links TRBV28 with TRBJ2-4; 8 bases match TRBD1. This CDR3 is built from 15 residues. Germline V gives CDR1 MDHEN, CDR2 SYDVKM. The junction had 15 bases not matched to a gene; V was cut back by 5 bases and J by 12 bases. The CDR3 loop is CASSPTDRVTWSQYF. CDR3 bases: TGTGCCAGCAGTCCCACGGACAGGGTCACTTGGAGTCAGTACTTC.